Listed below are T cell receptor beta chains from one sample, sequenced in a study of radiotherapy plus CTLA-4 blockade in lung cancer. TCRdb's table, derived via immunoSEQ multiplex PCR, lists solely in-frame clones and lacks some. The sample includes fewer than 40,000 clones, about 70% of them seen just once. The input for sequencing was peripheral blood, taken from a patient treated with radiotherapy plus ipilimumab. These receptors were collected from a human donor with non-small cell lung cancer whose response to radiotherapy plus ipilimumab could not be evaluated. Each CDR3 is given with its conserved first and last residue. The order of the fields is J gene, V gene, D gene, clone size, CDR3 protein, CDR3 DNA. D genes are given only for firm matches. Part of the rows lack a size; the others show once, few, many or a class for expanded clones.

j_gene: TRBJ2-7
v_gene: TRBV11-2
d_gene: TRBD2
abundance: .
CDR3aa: CASSLVASGSRWDEQYF
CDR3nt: TGTGCCAGCAGCTTAGTAGCTAGCGGGTCCCGGTGGGACGAGCAGTACTTC

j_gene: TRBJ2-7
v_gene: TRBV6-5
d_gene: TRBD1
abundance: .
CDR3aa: CASSYGTGGKHEQYF
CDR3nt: TGTGCCAGCAGTTACGGGACAGGGGGTAAGCACGAGCAGTACTTC

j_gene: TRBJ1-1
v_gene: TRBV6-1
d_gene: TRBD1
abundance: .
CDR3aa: CASSPGQQNTEAFF
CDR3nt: TGTGCCAGCAGCCCGGGACAGCAGAACACTGAAGCTTTCTTT

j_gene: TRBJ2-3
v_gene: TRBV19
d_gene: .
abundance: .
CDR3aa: CASRVQGASTDTQYF
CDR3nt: TGTGCCAGTAGAGTACAGGGCGCTAGCACAGATACGCAGTATTTT

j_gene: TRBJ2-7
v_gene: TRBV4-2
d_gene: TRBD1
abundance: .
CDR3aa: CASSGGDRGSYEQYF
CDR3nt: TGTGCCAGCAGCGGGGGGGACAGGGGCTCCTACGAGCAGTACTTC

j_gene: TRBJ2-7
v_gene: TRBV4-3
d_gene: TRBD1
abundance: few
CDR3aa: CSSSQEAGTGGNEHYF
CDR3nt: TGCTCCAGCAGCCAAGAAGCCGGGACAGGGGGAAACGAGCACTACTTC

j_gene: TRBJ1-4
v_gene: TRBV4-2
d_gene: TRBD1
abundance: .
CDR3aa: CASSPGQGHNEKLFF
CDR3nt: TGTGCCAGCAGCCCAGGACAGGGACATAATGAAAAACTGTTTTTT

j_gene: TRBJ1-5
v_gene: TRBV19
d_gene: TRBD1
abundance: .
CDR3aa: CASSIYRGEQPQHF
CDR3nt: TGTGCCAGTAGTATTTACAGGGGGGAGCAGCCCCAGCATTTT

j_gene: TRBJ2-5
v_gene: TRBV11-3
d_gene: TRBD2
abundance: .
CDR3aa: CASSLGLAGVETQYF
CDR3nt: TGTGCCAGCAGCTTAGGACTAGCGGGAGTTGAGACCCAGTACTTC

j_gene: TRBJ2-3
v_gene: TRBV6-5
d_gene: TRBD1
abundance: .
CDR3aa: CASRRGQKSTDTQYF
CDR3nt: TGTGCCAGCAGAAGGGGACAGAAGAGCACAGATACGCAGTATTTT

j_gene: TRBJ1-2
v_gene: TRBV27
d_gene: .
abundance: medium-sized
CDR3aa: CASSTRGGGGSNYGYTF
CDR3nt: TGTGCCAGCAGTACCCGAGGGGGTGGGGGTTCTAACTATGGCTACACCTTC

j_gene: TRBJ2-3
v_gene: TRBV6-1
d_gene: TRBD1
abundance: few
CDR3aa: CASRRGQSDTQYF
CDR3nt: TGTGCCAGCAGACGGGGACAGTCAGATACGCAGTATTTT

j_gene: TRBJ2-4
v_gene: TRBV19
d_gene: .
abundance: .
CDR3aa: CASSVGFGDIQYF
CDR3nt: TGTGCCAGTAGTGTGGGCTTCGGGGACATTCAGTACTTC

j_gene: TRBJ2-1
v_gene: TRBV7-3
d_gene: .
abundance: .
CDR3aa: CASSLTGQRVSYNEQFF
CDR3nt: TGTGCCAGCAGCTTAACGGGCCAGCGGGTCTCCTACAATGAGCAGTTCTTC

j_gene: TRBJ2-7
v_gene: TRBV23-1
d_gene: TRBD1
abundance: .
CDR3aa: CASSHLDRSSYEQYF
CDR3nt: TGCGCCAGCAGTCATTTGGACAGGAGCTCCTACGAGCAGTACTTC

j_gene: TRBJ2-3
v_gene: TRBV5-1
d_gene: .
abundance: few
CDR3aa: CASSLGLTSADTQYF
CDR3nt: TGCGCCAGCAGCTTGGGGCTGACATCGGCAGATACGCAGTATTTT

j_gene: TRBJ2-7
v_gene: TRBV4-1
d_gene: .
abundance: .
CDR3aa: CASSQGQDYEQYF
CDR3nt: TGCGCCAGCAGCCAAGGACAGGACTACGAGCAGTACTTC

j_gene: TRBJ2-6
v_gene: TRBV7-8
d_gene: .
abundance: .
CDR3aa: CASSERGQSSGANVLTF
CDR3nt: TGTGCCAGCAGCGAAAGAGGACAGAGCTCTGGGGCCAACGTCCTGACTTTC

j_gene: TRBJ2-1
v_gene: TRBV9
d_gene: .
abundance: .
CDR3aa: CASSTYLVGEAYEQFF
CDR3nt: TGTGCCAGCAGCACCTACTTGGTGGGAGAAGCATATGAGCAGTTCTTC

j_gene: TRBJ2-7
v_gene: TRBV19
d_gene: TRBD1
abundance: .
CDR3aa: CASSGNRGSEQYF
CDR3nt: TGTGCCAGTAGTGGGAACAGGGGGAGCGAGCAGTACTTC

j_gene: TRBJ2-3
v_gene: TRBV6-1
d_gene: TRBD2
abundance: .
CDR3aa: CASRGLAAFTDTQYF
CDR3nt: TGTGCCAGCAGGGGACTAGCGGCATTCACAGATACGCAGTATTTT

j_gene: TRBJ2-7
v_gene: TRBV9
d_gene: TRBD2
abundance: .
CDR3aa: CASSVGNSGRADEQYF
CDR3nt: TGTGCCAGCAGCGTAGGTAATAGCGGGAGGGCCGACGAGCAGTACTTC

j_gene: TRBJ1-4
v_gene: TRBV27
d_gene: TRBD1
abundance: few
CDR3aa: CASSPQTGGVGKLFF
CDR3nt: TGTGCCAGCAGTCCCCAGACAGGGGGCGTAGGAAAACTGTTTTTT

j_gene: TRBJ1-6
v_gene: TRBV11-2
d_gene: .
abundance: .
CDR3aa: CASSLGDTGYNSPLHF
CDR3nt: TGTGCCAGCAGCTTAGGCGATACAGGTTATAATTCACCCCTCCACTTT

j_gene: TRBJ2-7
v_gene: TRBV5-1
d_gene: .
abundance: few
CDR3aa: CASSLAQGLSSYEQYF
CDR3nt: TGCGCCAGCAGCTTGGCTCAGGGGCTAAGCTCCTACGAGCAGTACTTC

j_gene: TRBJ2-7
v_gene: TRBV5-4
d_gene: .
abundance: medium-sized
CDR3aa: CASSLGGEKTYEQYF
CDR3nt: TGTGCCAGCAGCTTGGGGGGGGAGAAGACCTACGAGCAGTACTTC

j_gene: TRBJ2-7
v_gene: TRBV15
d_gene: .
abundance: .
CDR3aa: CATSRARGTYEQYF
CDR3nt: TGTGCCACCAGCAGAGCGCGCGGCACCTACGAGCAGTACTTC

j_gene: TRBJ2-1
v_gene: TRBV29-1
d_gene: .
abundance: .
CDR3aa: CSVGQLAQFF
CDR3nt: TGCAGCGTTGGACAACTAGCGCAGTTCTTC

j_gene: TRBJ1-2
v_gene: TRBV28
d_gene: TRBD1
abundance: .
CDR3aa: CASSPTGYGYTF
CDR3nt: TGTGCCAGCAGTCCGACAGGGTATGGCTACACCTTC

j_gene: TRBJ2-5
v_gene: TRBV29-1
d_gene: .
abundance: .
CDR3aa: CSVERGVETQYF
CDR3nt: TGCAGCGTTGAACGGGGAGTGGAGACCCAGTACTTC

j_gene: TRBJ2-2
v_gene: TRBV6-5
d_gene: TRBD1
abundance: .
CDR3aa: CASSDRGYAGELFF
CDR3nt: TGTGCCAGCAGTGACAGGGGGTACGCCGGGGAGCTGTTTTTT

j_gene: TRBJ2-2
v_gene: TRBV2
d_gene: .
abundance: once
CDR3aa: CVSSVAGRTTGELFF
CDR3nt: TGTGTCAGCAGTGTCGCGGGGAGGACCACCGGGGAGCTGTTTTTT

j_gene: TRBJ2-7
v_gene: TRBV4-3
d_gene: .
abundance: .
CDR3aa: CASSQWPVRDKQYF
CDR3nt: TGCGCCAGCAGCCAATGGCCGGTGCGGGATAAGCAGTACTTC

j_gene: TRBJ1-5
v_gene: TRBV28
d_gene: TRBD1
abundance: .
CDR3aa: CASSRDRYSNQPQHF
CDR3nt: TGTGCCAGCAGCAGGGACAGATATAGCAATCAGCCCCAGCATTTT

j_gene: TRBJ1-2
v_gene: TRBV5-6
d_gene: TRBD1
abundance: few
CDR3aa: CASSLVQGEYGYTF
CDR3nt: TGTGCCAGCAGCTTGGTTCAGGGGGAGTATGGCTACACCTTC

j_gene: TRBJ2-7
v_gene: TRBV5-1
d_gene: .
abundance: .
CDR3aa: CASSLIPDRVYEQYF
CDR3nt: TGCGCCAGCAGCTTGATCCCGGACAGAGTTTACGAGCAGTACTTC

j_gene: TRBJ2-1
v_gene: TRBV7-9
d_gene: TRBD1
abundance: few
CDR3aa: CASSARSGTGGFYEQFF
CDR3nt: TGTGCCAGCAGCGCCCGGTCCGGGACAGGGGGCTTCTATGAGCAGTTCTTC

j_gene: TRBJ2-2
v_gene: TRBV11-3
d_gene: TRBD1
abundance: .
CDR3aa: CASSRQGAHTGELFF
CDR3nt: TGTGCCAGCAGTCGACAGGGTGCTCACACCGGGGAGCTGTTTTTT

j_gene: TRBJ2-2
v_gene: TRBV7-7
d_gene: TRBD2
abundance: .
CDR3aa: CASSPVPGRADTGELFF
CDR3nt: TGTGCTAGCAGCCCCGTGCCCGGGAGGGCGGACACCGGGGAGCTGTTTTTT

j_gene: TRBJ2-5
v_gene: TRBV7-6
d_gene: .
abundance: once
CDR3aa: CASSQRHAAETQYF
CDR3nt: TGTGCCAGCAGCCAGAGGCATGCCGCAGAGACCCAGTACTTC

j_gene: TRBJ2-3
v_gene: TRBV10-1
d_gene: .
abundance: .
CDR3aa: CASSDRAMRDTQYF
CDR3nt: TGCGCCAGCAGTGACCGAGCTATGAGGGATACGCAGTATTTT

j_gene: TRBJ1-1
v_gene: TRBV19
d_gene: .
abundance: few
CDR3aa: CASSSVMNTEAFF
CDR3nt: TGTGCCAGTAGTTCCGTAATGAACACTGAAGCTTTCTTT

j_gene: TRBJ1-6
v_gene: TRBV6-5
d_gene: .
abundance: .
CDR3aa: CASSGGRNSPLHF
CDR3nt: TGTGCCAGCAGCGGCGGTAGGAATTCACCCCTCCACTTT

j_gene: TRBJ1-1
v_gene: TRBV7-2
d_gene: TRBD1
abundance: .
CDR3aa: CASSLVRGTTEAFF
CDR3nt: TGTGCCAGCAGCTTAGTCAGGGGGACCACTGAAGCTTTCTTT

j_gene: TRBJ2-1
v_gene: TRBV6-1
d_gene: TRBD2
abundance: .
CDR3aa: CASTRDSGRANEQFF
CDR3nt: TGTGCCAGCACCCGGGACAGCGGGAGGGCCAATGAGCAGTTCTTC

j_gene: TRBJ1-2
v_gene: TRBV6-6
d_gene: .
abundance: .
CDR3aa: CASSSTHTNYGYTF
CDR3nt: TGTGCCAGCAGTTCCACACACACTAACTATGGCTACACCTTC

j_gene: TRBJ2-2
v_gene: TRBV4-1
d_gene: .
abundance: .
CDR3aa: CASSQPRLDTGELFF
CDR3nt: TGCGCCAGCAGCCAACCTCGACTTGACACCGGGGAGCTGTTTTTT

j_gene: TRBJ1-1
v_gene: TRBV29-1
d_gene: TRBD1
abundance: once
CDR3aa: CSVRDRGLKAFF
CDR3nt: TGCAGCGTTCGAGACAGGGGGCTAAAAGCTTTCTTT

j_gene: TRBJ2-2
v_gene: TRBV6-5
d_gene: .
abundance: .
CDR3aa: CASSNHRANTGELFF
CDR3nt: TGTGCCAGCAGTAACCACAGGGCAAACACCGGGGAGCTGTTTTTT

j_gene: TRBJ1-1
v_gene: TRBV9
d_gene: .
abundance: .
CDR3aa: CASSVGPNTEAFF
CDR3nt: TGTGCCAGCAGCGTAGGGCCGAACACTGAAGCTTTCTTT

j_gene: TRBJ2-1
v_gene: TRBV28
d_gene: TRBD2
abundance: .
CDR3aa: CASSFKGLAGEEQFF
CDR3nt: TGTGCCAGCAGTTTTAAGGGACTAGCGGGAGAAGAGCAGTTCTTC

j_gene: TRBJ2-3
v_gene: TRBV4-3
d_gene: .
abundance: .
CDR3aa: CASSPWRAPTDTQYF
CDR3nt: TGCGCCAGCAGCCCCTGGAGGGCCCCCACAGATACGCAGTATTTT